The clone carrying this T cell receptor beta chain occurred a few times. The V gene's germline CDR1 is LGHNA and CDR2 YNFKEQ. This CDR3 spans 15 amino acids. V lost 3 bases, J lost 3 bases, and 4 bases stayed unmatched. The sample comes from a study of low-dose radiotherapy and immunotherapy resistance in tumors. Across the study: It was 1 Gy per fraction every two weeks that Cohort 2 received, adding up to 13 Gy over 26 weeks.

Regarding time point: before trial treatment. The donors' regimen was nivolumab, ipilimumab, aspirin, low-dose cyclophosphamide and low-dose radiotherapy. Primers used for first-strand cDNA, a TRAV- and TRBV-specific set, covered both alpha and beta chains. The authors amplified TCRs for 20 to 25 PCR cycles with a constant-region primer and a V-primer adapter. One entry per CDR3 protein results from TCRdb running MiXCR on the reads. Of over 65,000 distinct CDR3 sequences listed, 15% to 20% are singletons. This TCR was sampled from a male donor with prostate cancer. The specimen was PBMCs, collected before treatment. This chain links TRBV4-2 with TRBJ2-7, with 11 bases identical to TRBD1. The CDR3 DNA reads as TGTGCCAGCAGCCAGGGACAGGGGGGAAACTACGAGCAGTACTTC. This codes for CASSQGQGGNYEQYF.